These 32 T cell receptor beta chains share one sample of origin, sequenced in a study of blood T cells in healthy people across ages. Primed by a sample-barcoded 5' primer and a J-beta primer mix, a second PCR proceeded for roughly 7 to 11 cycles. TCRdb re-derived calls from the 5' RACE reads in MiXCR, one entry per CDR3 protein. The top ten hold more than 8.5% of the sample, which has more than 750,000 distinct CDR3 sequences, almost 30% seen once. The same data also went into a second study, on T cells of mothers and their children.

Sequenced sample: blood. The receptors shown here come from a woman in her thirties or forties in good health.

This clonotype was observed a handful of times. The chain uses TRBV13 and TRBJ2-3; 7 nucleotides line up with TRBD2. Per germline, CDR1 PRHDT and CDR2 FYEKMQ (reference sequence). The CDR3 contains 17 residues. The J segment lost 0 bases and the V segment lost 1 base, leaving 7 bases of the junction unmatched. The CDR3 coding sequence is TGTGCCAGCAGCTTAGCCTCGCTAGCGGCTAGCACAGATACGCAGTATTTT. Amino acid sequence: CASSLASLAASTDTQYF.

This clonotype was counted a few times. This chain links TRBV9 with TRBJ2-4, with D unclear. V dropped 0 bases and J dropped 0 bases, with 7 bases sitting between them. CDR1 is SGDLS, CDR2 YYNGEE, per germline. This CDR3 region has 15 residues. CDR3 nucleotides: TGTGCCAGCAGCGTAGAAGGGTTAGCCAAAAACATTCAGTACTTC. It specifies CASSVEGLAKNIQYF.

This clonotype was seen just once. The V call is TRBV18, the J call TRBJ2-2; D uncertain. The CDR3 length is 16 residues. Germline V gene lookup returns CDR1 KGHSH and CDR2 LQKENI. V was trimmed by 5 bases and J by 0 bases, leaving 13 bases between them. DNA of the CDR3: TGTGCCAGCTCAACCCGAGAGGATTCGAACACCGGGGAGCTGTTTTTT. This gives the protein CASSTREDSNTGELFF.

This clonotype was seen at least ten times. The chain employs TRBV25-1 and TRBJ2-4; D perhaps matches TRBD2 (5 bases). V lost 4 bases and J 0 bases, leaving 13 bases between the germline ends. Per the germline V gene, CDR1 is MGHDK and CDR2 is SYGVNS. This CDR3 spans 16 amino acids. This CDR3 is CASSGGGGLAKNIQYF. The CDR3 region has the DNA TGTGCCAGCAGTGGGGGTGGAGGACTAGCCAAAAACATTCAGTACTTC.

This clonotype was observed a handful of times. This could be a read error, since a much larger clone is one nucleotide away. V is TRBV2 and J is TRBJ2-5; 9 bases line up with TRBD2. V lost 8 bases to trimming and J lost 11 bases; unmatched junction nucleotides: 12. This CDR3 is 13 amino acids long. The V gene's germline CDR1 is SNHLY and CDR2 FYNNEI. CDR3 sequence reads: CASPGLAGNEQYF. Here the CDR3 DNA reads TGTGCCAGCCCGGGACTAGCTGGCAATGAGCAGTACTTC.

This clonotype was observed a handful of times. This sequence joins TRBV11-2 and TRBJ2-5; perhaps TRBD2 as D (6 bases). Trimming removed 3 bases from V and 5 bases from J, with 10 bases in between. This CDR3 spans 13 amino acids. Germline V CDR1 and CDR2: SGHAT, FQNNGV. The CDR3 nucleotides read TGTGCCAGCAGCTTGCTACGGGGGGAGACCCAGTACTTC. This codes for CASSLLRGETQYF.

There are a few counts of this clonotype. The rearrangement links TRBV7-9 to TRBJ2-3; D is perhaps TRBD1 (5 bases). V gave up 4 bases and J gave up 1 base, with 12 bases separating them. The CDR3 has 15 residues. Germline V lookup: CDR1 SEHNR, CDR2 FQNEAQ (reference sequence). The CDR3: CASSWTSLGTDTQYF. The CDR3 DNA sequence: TGTGCCAGCAGCTGGACATCGCTAGGCACAGATACGCAGTATTTT.

This clonotype was observed at least ten times. The J gene is TRBJ2-1, the V gene TRBV29-1, with D possibly matching TRBD1 (5 bases). V was pared by 7 bases and J by 3 bases, with 16 bases between. CDR1 and CDR2 from the germline V gene are SQVTM and ANQGSEA. The CDR3 has 14 residues. The CDR3 sequence is CSGEKGPRYNEQFF. CDR3 DNA: TGCAGCGGAGAGAAGGGGCCCCGCTACAATGAGCAGTTCTTC.

This clonotype was observed a handful of times. CDR3 residues: CASSIGTNRETQYF. As DNA, the CDR3 is TGTGCCAGCAGTATCGGGACAAATCGGGAGACCCAGTACTTC. The chain couples TRBV6-5 to TRBJ2-5; a weak D match, TRBD1 (6 bases). Germline loops: CDR1 MNHEY, CDR2 SVGAGI. The length of the CDR3 is 14 residues. Trimming took 5 bases from V and 5 from J, leaving 15 bases between them.

V and J are TRBV27 and TRBJ1-5; 8 nucleotides match TRBD1. There are 14 residues in the CDR3. CDR1 MNHEY and CDR2 SMNVEV come from the germline V gene (reference sequence). The trim removed 5 bases at V and 7 bases at J, leaving 7 bases unmatched. The CDR3, as DNA: TGTGCCAGCAGTCCCAGGGGGCTGGGGCAGCCCCAGCATTTT. Protein product: CASSPRGLGQPQHF.

This clonotype was seen only once. A read error may be the cause here, since a much bigger clone is one base away. The V gene is TRBV29-1, the J gene TRBJ2-7, with 10 bases that match TRBD1. The CDR3 consists of 14 residues. CDR1 is SQVTM, CDR2 ANQGSEA, per germline. J gave up 7 bases and V 4 bases, and 10 bases lay outside the gene matches. The CDR3 DNA reads TGCAGCGTTGTGGGGACAGGGGACCACAATGAGCAGTACTTC. Amino acids: CSVVGTGDHNEQYF.

Written as DNA, the CDR3 is TGCAGTGCTAGGGACAGGGACTTCTCCTACAATGAGCAGTTCTTC. Encoded protein: CSARDRDFSYNEQFF. The chain recombines TRBV20-1 with TRBJ2-1, with TRBD1 identical over 8 bases. The CDR3 spans 15 residues. Germline V CDR1 and CDR2: DFQATT, SNEGSKA (reference sequence). V lost 3 bases and J lost 0; bases outside the gene matches: 4.

This clonotype was observed once. This sequence joins TRBV7-8 and TRBJ1-2; maybe TRBD1 (6 bases). The V gene's germline CDR1 is SGHVS and CDR2 FQNEAQ. The CDR3 is made up of 13 amino acids. The V and J ends lost 5 bases and 4 bases respectively, with 11 bases between them. The CDR3 is CASSKDSRYGYTF. CDR3 DNA sequence: TGTGCCAGCAGCAAGGACAGCCGCTATGGCTACACCTTC. Using reference TRBV7-8 and TRBJ1-2 for the parts outside the CDR3, the full variable domain is GAGVSQSPRYKVAKRGQDVALRCDPISGHVSLFWYQQALGQGPEFLTYFQNEAQLDKSGLPSDRFFAERPEGSVSTLKIQRTQQEDSAVYLCASSKDSRYGYTFGSGTRLTVV.

This clonotype was detected many times. The V gene is TRBV4-1, the J gene TRBJ1-1; D not resolved. The germline V gene encodes CDR1 MGHRA and CDR2 YSYEKL. This CDR3 spans 16 amino acids. V lost 5 bases and J 4 bases, leaving 20 bases between the germline ends. CDR3 coding DNA: TGCGCCAGCAGCTCCCAATACTGGGATATGGGCACTGAAGCTTTCTTT. It translates to CASSSQYWDMGTEAFF.

Concerning this clonotype itself: One end of the junction fails to match germline, which may point to a read error. The chain couples TRBV7-2 to TRBJ2-7, with D possibly TRBD1 on 6 matching bases. The CDR3 runs 14 residues. Germline lookup yields CDR1 SGHTA and CDR2 FQGNSA. This CDR3 reads CAGSFRDTSYEQYF. CDR3 nucleotides: TGTGCCGGCAGCTTCCGGGACACCTCCTACGAGCAGTACTTC.

This clonotype was observed a few times. The chain uses TRBV2 and TRBJ1-5; TRBD1 matches 9 bases. CDR3 size: 14 residues. CDR1 SNHLY and CDR2 FYNNEI come from the germline V gene. The J segment lost 7 bases and the V segment lost 4 bases, leaving 5 bases of the junction unmatched. Here the CDR3 DNA reads TGTGCCAGCAGTGGGGGACAGGGCTCGCAGCCCCAGCATTTT. It codes for CASSGGQGSQPQHF.

A word on this clonotype: A single base separates this from a much larger clone, so it may be a read error. The chain joins TRBV5-5 to TRBJ1-4; 11 bases line up with TRBD1. The germline CDR1 and CDR2 sequences are SGHKS and YYEKEE (reference sequence). The CDR3 totals 16 residues. CDR3 DNA sequence: TGTGCCAGCAGCAAACGGACAGGGGGCTCTAATGAAAAACCGTTTTTT. Its translation is CASSKRTGGSNEKPFF.

This clonotype has ten or more counts. V and J are TRBV29-1 and TRBJ2-7; TRBD2 might be the D (5 bases). The CDR3 has 13 amino acids. Germline V gene sequence: CDR1 SQVTM, CDR2 ANQGSEA. V was trimmed by 0 bases and J by 6 bases, leaving 12 bases between them. Written as DNA, the CDR3 is TGCAGCGTTGAAGAGGGGTCCGGGGTCGAGCAGTACTTC. Translated: CSVEEGSGVEQYF.

This clonotype was detected only a few times. The chain is built from TRBV7-8 and TRBJ1-5; D perhaps matches TRBD1 (6 bases). Germline V CDR1 and CDR2: SGHVS, FQNEAQ. V was cut by 2 bases and J by 4 bases, with 15 bases left in between. The CDR3 sequence is 16 residues long. The CDR3 here is CASSLLARGLNQPQHF. CDR3 DNA sequence: TGTGCCAGCAGCTTACTGGCCCGGGGGCTTAATCAGCCCCAGCATTTT.

This chain links TRBV5-1 with TRBJ1-6; TRBD1 matches at 10 bases. CDR1 and CDR2 (germline): SGHRS, YFSETQ. The V and J ends lost 3 bases and 3 bases, in that order; junction bases with no gene match: 3. The CDR3 totals 16 residues. CDR3 in DNA: TGCGCCAGCAGCTCGGACAGGGGGGGCTATAATTCACCCCTCCACTTT. This translates into CASSSDRGGYNSPLHF.

The rearrangement links TRBV18 to TRBJ2-1, with D unclear. V was cut by 3 bases and J by 0 bases, with 9 bases left in between. This CDR3 spans 15 amino acids. CDR1 and CDR2 (germline): KGHSH, LQKENI. CDR3 amino acids: CASSPDINSYNEQFF. In DNA, the CDR3 is TGTGCCAGCTCACCTGACATAAACTCCTACAATGAGCAGTTCTTC.

This sequence joins TRBV10-3 and TRBJ1-1; D might be TRBD1 (5 bases). Looked up from germline, CDR1 is ENHRY and CDR2 is SYGVKD. There are 14 residues in the CDR3. With 8 bases removed from V and 7 bases from J, the gap between germline ends came to 20 bases. The CDR3 coding sequence is TGTGCCATCGCCCGTACAGGAGGATTAAATGAAGCTTTCTTT. This encodes CAIARTGGLNEAFF.

This clonotype has more than one count but fewer than ten. The chain links TRBV12-3 or TRBV12-4 to TRBJ1-4, with unresolved D. CDR3 length equals 12 residues. Trimming left V 8 bases short and J 6 bases short, with 10 bases between. The CDR3 loop reads CASCDSDEKLFF. The CDR3 DNA reads as TGTGCCAGCTGTGATTCGGATGAAAAACTGTTTTTT.

In its sample, this clonotype was seen many times. This sequence joins TRBV5-1 and TRBJ1-2; D is undetermined. The germline V and J ends were trimmed by 0 bases and 4 bases, with 10 bases remaining between them. Germline CDR1 reads SGHRS; CDR2 reads YFSETQ. The CDR3 consists of 14 residues. CDR3 DNA: TGCGCCAGCAGCTTGGAAGCGGGTGGCTATGGCTACACCTTC. It specifies CASSLEAGGYGYTF.

This clonotype was counted many times. V and J are TRBV20-1 and TRBJ2-1; 11 nucleotides align to TRBD2. The germline gives CDR1 DFQATT, CDR2 SNEGSKA (reference sequence). The CDR3 totals 14 residues. V lost 5 bases and J lost 4; bases outside the gene matches: 4. The CDR3 is CSAFSGGVYNEQFF. CDR3 nucleotide sequence: TGCAGTGCTTTTAGCGGGGGGGTATACAATGAGCAGTTCTTC.

This clonotype was counted a few times. The chain links TRBV11-2 to TRBJ2-1; 8 nucleotides match TRBD2. Germline V lookup: CDR1 SGHAT, CDR2 FQNNGV. V gave up 2 bases and J gave up 10 bases; unmatched junction bases: 4. CDR3 size: 13 residues. The chain's CDR3 is CASSLPLAGEQFF. The CDR3 coding sequence is TGTGCCAGCAGCTTACCTTTAGCGGGGGAGCAGTTCTTC.

This chain connects TRBV25-1 to TRBJ2-4; D could derive from TRBD1 or TRBD2 (6 bases each). V dropped 3 bases and J dropped 3 bases, with 12 bases sitting between them. The CDR3 covers 15 residues. Germline V gene sequence: CDR1 MGHDK, CDR2 SYGVNS. The CDR3 loop reads CASSEEQGGKNIQYF. In DNA, the CDR3 is TGTGCCAGCAGTGAGGAACAGGGAGGCAAAAACATTCAGTACTTC.

On this clonotype itself: A much larger clone lies a single base off, so this may be a read error. This chain uses TRBV12-3 or TRBV12-4 with TRBJ2-5, with TRBD2 matching over 9 bases. J gave up 2 bases and V 3 bases, and 7 bases lay outside the gene matches. This CDR3 has 16 amino acids. The CDR3 reads CASSLRRAGGQETQYF. The DNA for the CDR3 is TGTGCCAGCAGTTTGCGGCGAGCGGGGGGACAAGAGACCCAGTACTTC.

This clonotype was counted at least ten times. One end of the junction is discordant with germline, which a read error may explain. The chain employs TRBV18 and TRBJ2-7, with 7 bases lining up with TRBD1. Germline V gives CDR1 KGHSH, CDR2 LQKENI. This CDR3 is built from 14 residues. The CDR3 DNA follows: TGCGCCAGCAGCCCTCGACAGGGCTTCTACGAGCAGTACTTC. Protein sequence: CASSPRQGFYEQYF.

This clonotype was seen repeatedly, ten times or more. The chain couples TRBV12-3 or TRBV12-4 to TRBJ2-5; possible D gene TRBD1, 5 bases. Trimming took off 6 bases at V and 2 bases at J, with 16 bases between the two ends. This CDR3 has 15 residues. Here the CDR3 reads CASSPGVDSQETQYF. The DNA of the CDR3 is TGTGCCAGCAGCCCTGGAGTAGACAGTCAAGAGACCCAGTACTTC.

Worth noting for this clonotype: Just one base apart from a much larger clone, this may be a read error. The CDR3 DNA reads as TGCGCCATCAGCCGCGGGGTAAATGAAAAACTGTTTTTT. This gives the protein CAISRGVNEKLFF. This chain links TRBV5-1 with TRBJ1-4; D is unclear. Germline V gene sequence: CDR1 SGHRS, CDR2 YFSETQ. This CDR3 region has 13 residues.

The chain carries TRBV10-3 and TRBJ1-1, with 11 positions matching TRBD1. Looked up from germline, CDR1 is ENHRY and CDR2 is SYGVKD. CDR3 length: 15 residues. The ends lost 10 bases at V and 1 base at J; junction bases unmatched: 8. The CDR3 sequence is CATRDRGASNTEAFF. For the CDR3, the DNA is TGTGCCACAAGGGACAGGGGGGCTTCGAACACTGAAGCTTTCTTT.